The entry that follows covers one TCR beta chain sequence. Its matching antigen is unknown. The data were obtained in a study of T cell repertoires in cytomegalovirus infection. TCRdb reprocessed the reads with MiXCR, giving one entry per CDR3 protein. The sample includes 570,000 or so distinct CDR3 sequences, 40% of them seen just once. Study findings and constraints: Based on cumulative public TCR beta family frequency, carriers of CMV plus the relevant HLA were identified.

Germline values: CDR1 MNHEY, CDR2 SVGEGT. This CDR3 has 13 residues. V gave up 11 bases and J gave up 3 bases, with 17 bases separating them. V usage is TRBV6-2 or TRBV6-3 and J usage is TRBJ2-7, with D tentatively TRBD2 (5 bases). This TCR was sampled from a human donor in good health (CMV status not recorded). Some clones in this sample may be carry-over from other donors' samples. This material consisted of cultured PBMCs, taken from culture after CMV antigen stimulation. The CDR3 coding sequence is TGTGCCGAGGCCAAGGGAGCCCACTACGAGCAGTACTTC. This translates into CAEAKGAHYEQYF.